This is a list of T cell receptor beta chains from one sample in a study of CD8+ T cells in alopecia areata. Clones were sequenced by immunoSEQ multiplex PCR, and TCRdb holds only the in-frame ones, with some missing. The table shows 150,000 to 200,000 clones, with around 50% occurring only once. Material: CD8+ T cells sorted from blood, obtained at week 24, from a patient treated with tofacitinib. These receptors all stem from a human donor with alopecia areata. CDR3s include the opening cysteine and the closing phenylalanine or tryptophan. The D gene is left open where the match is weak. Size tells how often a clone was seen (once, few, many) or the class of an expanded clone, and some rows leave it out.

d_gene: -; v_gene: TRBV5-6; abundance: -; j_gene: TRBJ1-5; CDR3aa: CASSTGQLNQPQHF; CDR3nt: TGTGCCAGCAGCACCGGACAGCTCAATCAGCCCCAGCATTTT
d_gene: -; v_gene: TRBV25-1; abundance: -; j_gene: TRBJ1-2; CDR3aa: CASSEGRGGYYGYTF; CDR3nt: TGTGCCAGCAGTGAAGGGAGGGGAGGCTACTATGGCTACACCTTC
d_gene: -; v_gene: TRBV15; abundance: -; j_gene: TRBJ2-2; CDR3aa: CATSRDLPGELFF; CDR3nt: TGTGCCACCAGCAGAGATTTACCCGGGGAGCTGTTTTTT
d_gene: -; v_gene: TRBV9; abundance: -; j_gene: TRBJ1-2; CDR3aa: CASSQTGNYGYTF; CDR3nt: TGTGCCAGCAGCCAAACAGGGAACTATGGCTACACCTTC
d_gene: -; v_gene: TRBV5-1; abundance: -; j_gene: TRBJ2-1; CDR3aa: CASSLAGVSYNEQFF; CDR3nt: TGCGCCAGCAGCTTGGCGGGGGTCTCCTACAATGAGCAGTTCTTC
d_gene: -; v_gene: TRBV5-1; abundance: -; j_gene: TRBJ1-1; CDR3aa: CASSLYGDTEAFF; CDR3nt: TGCGCCAGCAGCTTGTACGGGGACACTGAAGCTTTCTTT
d_gene: TRBD1; v_gene: TRBV5-6; abundance: -; j_gene: TRBJ1-2; CDR3aa: CASTPGTGVFGYTF; CDR3nt: TGTGCCAGCACCCCTGGGACAGGGGTTTTTGGCTACACCTTC
d_gene: -; v_gene: TRBV4-1; abundance: -; j_gene: TRBJ1-5; CDR3aa: CASSQGGQPQHF; CDR3nt: TGCGCCAGCAGCCAAGGTGGTCAGCCCCAGCATTTT
d_gene: TRBD1; v_gene: TRBV13; abundance: -; j_gene: TRBJ2-1; CDR3aa: CASSKDRGATLQFF; CDR3nt: TGTGCCAGCAGCAAGGACAGGGGGGCGACCTTGCAGTTCTTC
d_gene: TRBD1; v_gene: TRBV7-9; abundance: -; j_gene: TRBJ2-5; CDR3aa: CASNPPDRGQETQYF; CDR3nt: TGTGCCAGCAACCCCCCGGACAGGGGGCAAGAGACCCAGTACTTC
d_gene: -; v_gene: TRBV7-9; abundance: -; j_gene: TRBJ1-2; CDR3aa: CASSLVREDYGYTF; CDR3nt: TGTGCCAGCAGCTTAGTCAGAGAAGACTATGGCTACACCTTC
d_gene: TRBD1; v_gene: TRBV14; abundance: few; j_gene: TRBJ2-2; CDR3aa: CASSQGWTGDNTGELFF; CDR3nt: TGTGCCAGCAGCCAAGGCTGGACAGGGGACAACACCGGGGAGCTGTTTTTT
d_gene: TRBD1; v_gene: TRBV7-9; abundance: -; j_gene: TRBJ2-7; CDR3aa: CASSWDSTYEQYF; CDR3nt: TGTGCCAGCAGCTGGGACAGCACCTACGAGCAGTACTTC
d_gene: -; v_gene: TRBV11-2; abundance: few; j_gene: TRBJ2-7; CDR3aa: CASSSTTGNTYEQYF; CDR3nt: TGTGCCAGCAGCTCCACCACGGGGAACACCTACGAGCAGTACTTC
d_gene: -; v_gene: TRBV5-1; abundance: -; j_gene: TRBJ2-3; CDR3aa: CASSLGTTGTDTQYF; CDR3nt: TGCGCCAGCAGCTTGGGGACGACAGGCACAGATACGCAGTATTTT
d_gene: -; v_gene: TRBV19; abundance: -; j_gene: TRBJ1-2; CDR3aa: CASSSGFGYTF; CDR3nt: TGTGCCAGTAGTTCCGGGTTCGGCTACACCTTC
d_gene: -; v_gene: TRBV29-1; abundance: few; j_gene: TRBJ2-2; CDR3aa: CSVKGGNGELFF; CDR3nt: TGCAGCGTCAAGGGTGGGAACGGGGAGCTGTTTTTT
d_gene: TRBD1; v_gene: TRBV5-1; abundance: few; j_gene: TRBJ2-7; CDR3aa: CASSLEGDRGSYEQYF; CDR3nt: TGCGCCAGCAGCTTGGAGGGGGACAGGGGCTCCTACGAGCAGTACTTC
d_gene: -; v_gene: TRBV15; abundance: -; j_gene: TRBJ1-5; CDR3aa: CATGLDQPQHF; CDR3nt: TGTGCCACTGGGCTGGATCAGCCCCAGCATTTT
d_gene: TRBD1; v_gene: TRBV15; abundance: few; j_gene: TRBJ1-5; CDR3aa: CATSSDRGRNQPQHF; CDR3nt: TGTGCCACCAGCAGTGACAGGGGGAGGAATCAGCCCCAGCATTTT
d_gene: -; v_gene: TRBV7-2; abundance: -; j_gene: TRBJ2-2; CDR3aa: CASSLGAALNTGELFF; CDR3nt: TGTGCCAGCAGCTTAGGCGCAGCATTGAACACCGGGGAGCTGTTTTTT
d_gene: -; v_gene: TRBV6-5; abundance: -; j_gene: TRBJ1-1; CDR3aa: CASSWGNMNTEAFF; CDR3nt: TGTGCCAGCAGTTGGGGGAACATGAACACTGAAGCTTTCTTT
d_gene: TRBD2; v_gene: TRBV15; abundance: -; j_gene: TRBJ2-4; CDR3aa: CATSRVYLGGNIQYF; CDR3nt: TGTGCCACCAGCAGAGTTTATCTGGGAGGGAACATTCAGTACTTC
d_gene: -; v_gene: TRBV2; abundance: -; j_gene: TRBJ2-7; CDR3aa: CASSEARREQYF; CDR3nt: TGTGCCAGCAGTGAAGCCAGACGCGAGCAGTACTTC
d_gene: TRBD1; v_gene: TRBV27; abundance: -; j_gene: TRBJ2-7; CDR3aa: CASSLTGVIGEQYF; CDR3nt: TGTGCCAGCAGTTTGACAGGGGTGATAGGGGAGCAGTACTTC
d_gene: -; v_gene: TRBV10-3; abundance: -; j_gene: TRBJ1-1; CDR3aa: CAISARDTENTEAFF; CDR3nt: TGTGCCATCAGTGCCCGGGACACGGAAAACACTGAAGCTTTCTTT
d_gene: TRBD1; v_gene: TRBV6-5; abundance: -; j_gene: TRBJ1-1; CDR3aa: CASSYGTGLVAFF; CDR3nt: TGTGCCAGCAGTTACGGGACAGGGTTGGTCGCTTTCTTT
d_gene: TRBD1; v_gene: TRBV5-6; abundance: -; j_gene: TRBJ1-3; CDR3aa: CASSFGTASSGNTIYF; CDR3nt: TGTGCCAGCAGCTTCGGGACAGCGAGCTCTGGAAACACCATATATTTT
d_gene: -; v_gene: TRBV5-8; abundance: -; j_gene: TRBJ2-6; CDR3aa: CASSSGSGANVLTF; CDR3nt: TGTGCCAGCAGCTCAGGCTCTGGGGCCAACGTCCTGACTTTC
d_gene: -; v_gene: TRBV30; abundance: -; j_gene: TRBJ2-7; CDR3aa: CAWSADSYEQYF; CDR3nt: TGTGCCTGGAGTGCAGACTCCTACGAGCAGTACTTC
d_gene: TRBD1; v_gene: TRBV13; abundance: once; j_gene: TRBJ2-7; CDR3aa: CASSSTGDWNEQYF; CDR3nt: TGTGCCAGCAGCTCCACAGGGGATTGGAACGAGCAGTACTTC
d_gene: -; v_gene: TRBV4-1; abundance: few; j_gene: TRBJ2-1; CDR3aa: CASSQDRAAKYNEQFF; CDR3nt: TGCGCCAGCAGCCAAGATAGGGCAGCCAAGTACAATGAGCAGTTCTTC
d_gene: TRBD2; v_gene: TRBV27; abundance: -; j_gene: TRBJ2-1; CDR3aa: CASTIAGRKYNEQFF; CDR3nt: TGTGCCAGCACCATAGCGGGACGGAAATACAATGAGCAGTTCTTC
d_gene: -; v_gene: TRBV5-1; abundance: -; j_gene: TRBJ2-7; CDR3aa: CASSLEALYEQYF; CDR3nt: TGCGCCAGCAGCTTGGAAGCTCTCTACGAGCAGTACTTC
d_gene: TRBD1; v_gene: TRBV5-1; abundance: -; j_gene: TRBJ1-1; CDR3aa: CASSFTGTGDEAFF; CDR3nt: TGCGCCAGCAGCTTCACCGGGACAGGGGATGAAGCTTTCTTT
d_gene: -; v_gene: TRBV7-2; abundance: -; j_gene: TRBJ1-5; CDR3aa: CASSLVYAANQPQHF; CDR3nt: TGTGCCAGCAGCTTAGTTTACGCTGCGAATCAGCCCCAGCATTTT
d_gene: -; v_gene: TRBV5-1; abundance: -; j_gene: TRBJ2-6; CDR3aa: CASKSSGANVLTF; CDR3nt: TGCGCCAGCAAAAGCTCTGGGGCCAACGTCCTGACTTTC
d_gene: -; v_gene: TRBV13; abundance: few; j_gene: TRBJ2-5; CDR3aa: CASSRAGGPQQETQYF; CDR3nt: TGTGCCAGCAGCCGAGCCGGCGGACCGCAACAAGAGACCCAGTACTTC
d_gene: TRBD2; v_gene: TRBV5-1; abundance: -; j_gene: TRBJ2-1; CDR3aa: CASSLASGAGSLYNEQFF; CDR3nt: TGCGCCAGCAGCTTGGCGTCCGGAGCGGGGTCCCTCTACAATGAGCAGTTCTTC
d_gene: -; v_gene: TRBV4-1; abundance: -; j_gene: TRBJ2-1; CDR3aa: CASSRDYNEQFF; CDR3nt: TGCGCCAGCAGCCGTGACTACAATGAGCAGTTCTTC
d_gene: -; v_gene: TRBV27; abundance: -; j_gene: TRBJ2-4; CDR3aa: CASGTKGAGTNIQYF; CDR3nt: TGTGCCAGCGGGACGAAAGGGGCCGGTACAAACATTCAGTACTTC
d_gene: TRBD1; v_gene: TRBV19; abundance: -; j_gene: TRBJ2-1; CDR3aa: CASSIGDRLGEQFF; CDR3nt: TGTGCCAGTAGTATAGGGGACAGGTTGGGTGAGCAGTTCTTC
d_gene: -; v_gene: TRBV27; abundance: -; j_gene: TRBJ1-3; CDR3aa: CASSPRAKGDTIYF; CDR3nt: TGTGCCAGCAGTCCTCGGGCCAAGGGGGACACCATATATTTT
d_gene: -; v_gene: TRBV4-1; abundance: many; j_gene: TRBJ2-7; CDR3aa: CASSHTTDWAYEQYF; CDR3nt: TGCGCCAGCAGCCATACGACGGACTGGGCCTACGAGCAGTACTTC
d_gene: -; v_gene: TRBV15; abundance: few; j_gene: TRBJ2-1; CDR3aa: CATSRDLGTREQFF; CDR3nt: TGTGCCACCAGCAGAGATTTGGGGACAAGAGAGCAGTTCTTC
d_gene: -; v_gene: TRBV2; abundance: -; j_gene: TRBJ1-2; CDR3aa: CASSTLVEKNGYTF; CDR3nt: TGTGCCAGCAGCACCCTTGTCGAGAAAAATGGCTACACCTTC
d_gene: -; v_gene: TRBV5-1; abundance: -; j_gene: TRBJ1-4; CDR3aa: CASSLAQGFNAEKLFF; CDR3nt: TGCGCCAGCAGCTTGGCGCAGGGGTTCAATGCTGAAAAACTGTTTTTT
d_gene: -; v_gene: TRBV10-3; abundance: -; j_gene: TRBJ1-2; CDR3aa: CAISEAGANYGYTF; CDR3nt: TGTGCCATCAGTGAGGCAGGGGCGAACTATGGCTACACCTTC
d_gene: -; v_gene: TRBV9; abundance: few; j_gene: TRBJ2-3; CDR3aa: CASSPHLGLTDTQYF; CDR3nt: TGTGCCAGCAGCCCTCATCTGGGACTTACAGATACGCAGTATTTT
d_gene: -; v_gene: TRBV11-3; abundance: -; j_gene: TRBJ1-1; CDR3aa: CASSLQVGTEAFF; CDR3nt: TGTGCCAGCAGCCTACAGGTGGGAACTGAAGCTTTCTTT
d_gene: -; v_gene: TRBV30; abundance: few; j_gene: TRBJ2-2; CDR3aa: CAWSLAGELFF; CDR3nt: TGTGCCTGGAGTCTAGCCGGGGAGCTGTTTTTT
d_gene: -; v_gene: TRBV25-1; abundance: -; j_gene: TRBJ1-1; CDR3aa: CASTRQGRTEAFF; CDR3nt: TGTGCCAGCACCAGGCAGGGACGCACTGAAGCTTTCTTT
d_gene: TRBD1; v_gene: TRBV6-1; abundance: -; j_gene: TRBJ2-7; CDR3aa: CASSPDRGLDEQYF; CDR3nt: TGTGCCAGCAGTCCCGACAGGGGGCTTGACGAGCAGTACTTC
d_gene: TRBD1; v_gene: TRBV13; abundance: -; j_gene: TRBJ2-7; CDR3aa: CASSSGQGASEQYF; CDR3nt: TGTGCCAGCAGCTCGGGACAGGGGGCTAGCGAGCAGTACTTC
d_gene: -; v_gene: TRBV4-1; abundance: few; j_gene: TRBJ2-7; CDR3aa: CASSPGWRRVFREQYF; CDR3nt: TGCGCCAGCAGCCCGGGTTGGCGCAGGGTTTTCAGGGAGCAGTACTTC
d_gene: -; v_gene: TRBV2; abundance: -; j_gene: TRBJ2-7; CDR3aa: CASWQGGEQYF; CDR3nt: TGTGCCAGCTGGCAGGGGGGCGAGCAGTACTTC